These 26 T cell receptor beta chains came from one sample sequenced in a study of blood T cell repertoires in COVID-19. TCRdb's table, derived via immunoSEQ multiplex PCR, lists solely in-frame clones and lacks some. The sample records 200,000 to 250,000 clones, 80% to 90% being singletons. The sequenced material came from peripheral blood. The source of these receptors is a man over 45 with acute or convalescent COVID-19.

The J gene is TRBJ2-7, the V gene TRBV2, with D perhaps matching TRBD2 (6 bases). Germline CDR1 is SNHLY and CDR2 is FYNNEI. CDR3 size: 16 residues. Trimming removed 7 bases from V and 5 bases from J, with 24 bases in between. The CDR3 DNA sequence: TGTGCCAGCACCTTCTGGGGGGTGTCGAACGGGGACGAGCAGTACTTC. This translates into CASTFWGVSNGDEQYF.

The genes are TRBV3-1 (or the pseudogene TRBV3-2) and TRBJ2-1; 7 nucleotides align to TRBD2. The CDR3 spans 14 residues. With 4 bases clipped from V and 2 bases from J, the junction kept 2 bases outside the gene matches. CDR1 and CDR2 (germline): LGHDT, YNNKEL (reference sequence). CDR3 loop: CASSPSGAYNEQFF. The CDR3 DNA sequence: TGTGCCAGCAGCCCGAGCGGGGCCTACAATGAGCAGTTCTTC.

The V call is TRBV5-6, the J call TRBJ1-2, with TRBD1 matching over 9 bases. V lost 0 bases and J lost 2; bases outside the gene matches: 2. The CDR3 is 15 amino acids. Germline CDR1 is SGHDT and CDR2 is YYEEEE. CDR3 sequence: CASSLAGTGNYGYTF. The CDR3 nucleotides are TGTGCCAGCAGCTTGGCCGGGACAGGGAACTATGGCTACACCTTC.

This clone was found once. The V call is TRBV27, the J call TRBJ2-7; no clear D. Germline loops: CDR1 MNHEY, CDR2 SMNVEV (reference sequence). V was clipped by 4 bases and J by 1 base, with 5 bases between them. The CDR3 covers 12 residues. This CDR3 is CASSSRSYEQYF. The DNA of the CDR3 is TGTGCCAGCAGTTCGAGGTCCTACGAGCAGTACTTC.

The V gene is TRBV7-8, the J gene TRBJ2-1; 7 bases map to TRBD1. The CDR3 is 13 amino acids. The germline gives CDR1 SGHVS, CDR2 FQNEAQ. J gave up 5 bases and V 5 bases, and 3 bases lay outside the gene matches. The CDR3: CASSQGTDNEQFF. The CDR3 nucleotides read TGTGCCAGCAGCCAGGGGACAGACAATGAGCAGTTCTTC.

Here the CDR3 DNA reads TGTGCCAGCTCACCACTCGGTACGGGGGAAAAACTGTTTTTT. Translated, it gives CASSPLGTGEKLFF. V gene TRBV18 combines with J gene TRBJ1-4; D remains unclear. The ends were cut back, 1 base at V and 8 bases at J, with 11 bases in the middle. The CDR3 spans 14 residues. Germline lookup yields CDR1 KGHSH and CDR2 LQKENI.

The rearrangement uses TRBV5-1 and TRBJ1-6, with D possibly TRBD1 on 6 matching bases. Germline CDR1 is SGHRS and CDR2 is YFSETQ. Trimming removed 0 bases at V and 4 bases at J, with 14 bases between. The CDR3 spans 17 residues. CDR3 in DNA: TGCGCCAGCAGCTTGGGACAGGCGTTCAGATATAATTCACCCCTCCACTTT. It is translated as CASSLGQAFRYNSPLHF.

This clone has just a few counts. The chain is built from TRBV5-4 and TRBJ2-7; a weak D match, TRBD2 (7 bases). The germline V gene encodes CDR1 SGHNT and CDR2 YYREEE (reference sequence). This CDR3 spans 15 amino acids. Trimming shortened V by 0 bases and J by 4 bases, and 14 bases separated the two germline ends. The CDR3 loop is CASSLVQGGWYEQYF. As DNA, the CDR3 is TGTGCCAGCAGCTTGGTACAGGGAGGGTGGTACGAGCAGTACTTC. The full variable domain, with the rest looked up from reference TRBV5-4 and TRBJ2-7, is ETGVTQSPTHLIKTRGQQVTLRCSSQSGHNTVSWYQQALGQGPQFIFQYYREEENGRGNFPPRFSGLQFPNYSSELNVNALELDDSALYLCASSLVQGGWYEQYFGPGTRLTVT.

The rearrangement links TRBV9 to TRBJ2-7, with D possibly TRBD1 on 5 matching bases. CDR1 SGDLS and CDR2 YYNGEE come from the germline V gene. The CDR3 length is 14 residues. The ends were cut back, 0 bases at V and 3 bases at J, with 10 bases in the middle. Here the CDR3 reads CASSVAATDYEQYF. CDR3 nucleotides: TGTGCCAGCAGCGTAGCTGCGACAGACTACGAGCAGTACTTC.

The chain couples TRBV5-1 to TRBJ2-1; D is unresolved. The CDR3 runs to 13 residues. Germline V gene sequence: CDR1 SGHRS, CDR2 YFSETQ. Trimming cost V 0 bases and J 7 bases, with 8 bases left between them. The CDR3 protein is CASSLELFNEQFF. The CDR3 DNA is TGCGCCAGCAGCTTGGAACTTTTTAATGAGCAGTTCTTC.

The chain is built from TRBV19 and TRBJ2-3; 7 positions match TRBD2. In germline, CDR1 is LNHDA, CDR2 SQIVND (reference sequence). The CDR3 extends over 14 amino acids. Losses at the gene ends were 6 bases for V and 0 bases for J; bases not matched to a gene: 3. Written as DNA, the CDR3 is TGTGCCAGTAGCCTAGCGGTTAGCACAGATACGCAGTATTTT. It translates to CASSLAVSTDTQYF.

V gene TRBV4-1 combines with J gene TRBJ2-7, with a tentative D call TRBD2 (6 bases). Germline V lookup: CDR1 MGHRA, CDR2 YSYEKL. V shed 5 bases and J shed 3 bases, with 17 bases lying between them. The CDR3 runs 15 residues. In nucleotides, the CDR3 is TGCGCCAGCAGCAAAAACCGGGACTCAAACTACGAGCAGTACTTC. Its protein product is CASSKNRDSNYEQYF.

This sequence joins TRBV14 and TRBJ1-2; no clear D gene. CDR3 length: 13 amino acids. Trimming cost V 5 bases and J 8 bases, with 15 bases left between them. Per the germline V gene, CDR1 is SGHDN and CDR2 is FVKESK. Here the CDR3 reads CASSSWPGRGYTF. CDR3 bases: TGTGCCAGCAGCTCTTGGCCCGGGAGAGGCTACACCTTC.

V is TRBV19 and J is TRBJ1-2; TRBD1 aligns across 8 bases. In germline, CDR1 is LNHDA, CDR2 SQIVND (reference sequence). The CDR3 length is 14 residues. Losses at the gene ends were 3 bases for V and 4 bases for J; bases not matched to a gene: 4. For the CDR3, the DNA is TGTGCCAGTAGTATTAGGACAGGGCCCTATGGCTACACCTTC. It is translated as CASSIRTGPYGYTF.

This chain links TRBV5-1 with TRBJ2-7; TRBD1 matches at 9 bases. The CDR3 has 15 amino acids. Germline V lookup: CDR1 SGHRS, CDR2 YFSETQ. Unmatched junction bases numbered 4, after V lost 0 bases and J lost 3 bases. CDR3 DNA sequence: TGCGCCAGCAGCTTGGAAACAGGGGGCAACTACGAGCAGTACTTC. Protein: CASSLETGGNYEQYF.

The sample holds one count of this clone. The V gene is TRBV19, the J gene TRBJ2-7; 10 bases are a match to TRBD1. This CDR3 spans 14 amino acids. Germline CDR1 is LNHDA and CDR2 is SQIVND (reference sequence). V shed 5 bases, J shed 5 bases, and the junction held 6 bases outside the gene matches. The CDR3 coding sequence is TGTGCCAGTAGTCGAGGGACAGGGGCTGACGAGCAGTACTTC. Translation gives CASSRGTGADEQYF. The variable domain in full, completed from reference TRBV19 and TRBJ2-7, reads DGGITQSPKYLFRKEGQNVTLSCEQNLNHDAMYWYRQDPGQGLRLIYYSQIVNDFQKGDIAEGYSVSREKKESFPLTVTSAQKNPTAFYLCASSRGTGADEQYFGPGTRLTVT.

This chain uses TRBV3-1 (or the pseudogene TRBV3-2) with TRBJ2-7; D is undetermined. Trimming cost V 1 base and J 7 bases, with 11 bases left between them. The CDR3 has 13 residues. Germline V gene sequence: CDR1 LGHDT, CDR2 YNNKEL (reference sequence). The DNA for the CDR3 is TGTGCCAGCAGCCAAGTATTGGGCCGAGAGCAGTACTTC. Translating gives CASSQVLGREQYF.

The rearrangement uses TRBV18 and TRBJ2-1, with D possibly being TRBD2 (6 bases). Trimming shortened V by 1 base and J by 0 bases, and 7 bases separated the two germline ends. The CDR3 runs 15 residues. Germline CDR1 and CDR2: KGHSH and LQKENI. The CDR3 here is CASSPLGGSYNEQFF. The CDR3 DNA reads as TGTGCCAGCTCACCACTGGGGGGCTCCTACAATGAGCAGTTCTTC.

The chain carries TRBV12-5 and TRBJ1-5, with TRBD1 matching 7 bases. This CDR3 region has 14 residues. Germline V gene sequence: CDR1 LGHNT, CDR2 FRNRAP. J lost 10 bases, V lost 0 bases, and 6 bases had no gene match. CDR3 bases: TGTGCTAGTGGTTTGGTCGACAGGGATGGACCCCAGCATTTT. Encoded protein: CASGLVDRDGPQHF.

The chain employs TRBV11-3 and TRBJ2-1, with 9 bases lining up with TRBD2. CDR1 is SGHNT and CDR2 is YENEEA in the germline V gene. Unmatched junction bases numbered 10, after V lost 0 bases and J lost 4 bases. The length of the CDR3 is 18 residues. CDR3 bases: TGTGCCAGCAGCTTAGATCATGGAGCTAGCGGGGTTTACAATGAGCAGTTCTTC. Translation gives CASSLDHGASGVYNEQFF.

The CDR3: CAWGLGGAGNTIYF. The CDR3, as DNA: TGTGCCTGGGGGTTAGGGGGCGCCGGAAACACCATATATTTT. The chain uses TRBV30 and TRBJ1-3; 7 bases line up with TRBD1. After removal of 5 bases from V and 4 bases from J, the junction contained 8 bases not matched to a gene. CDR3 length: 14 residues. CDR1 and CDR2 (germline): GTSNPN, SVGIG (reference sequence).

There are a few counts of this clone. The rearrangement joins TRBV4-1 to TRBJ1-6; TRBD1 might be the D (5 bases). The germline V gene encodes CDR1 MGHRA and CDR2 YSYEKL. Trimming left V 2 bases short and J 2 bases short, with 16 bases between. The CDR3 totals 18 residues. Here the CDR3 reads CASSQRGSSGTYNSPLHF. CDR3 sequence (DNA): TGCGCCAGCAGCCAACGGGGGTCTAGTGGGACCTATAATTCACCCCTCCACTTT.

This clone was counted a single time. This chain joins TRBV4-2 and TRBJ2-1; D perhaps matches TRBD1 (6 bases). The V end was cut by 3 bases, the J end by 5 bases, with 17 bases between. The CDR3 contains 16 residues. Germline loops: CDR1 LGHNA, CDR2 YNFKEQ. CDR3 loop: CASSQSLQGSDNEQFF. CDR3 bases: TGTGCCAGCAGCCAGTCACTACAGGGTTCAGACAATGAGCAGTTCTTC.

The chain couples TRBV19 to TRBJ2-1, with no clear D. CDR3 size: 16 residues. V lost 8 bases to trimming and J lost 0 bases, with 17 bases between them. Germline V gene lookup returns CDR1 LNHDA and CDR2 SQIVND (reference sequence). The DNA for the CDR3 is TGTGCCAGTTCCACGGGTGTTCAAGGCTCCTACAATGAGCAGTTCTTC. Translated, it gives CASSTGVQGSYNEQFF.

J is TRBJ1-5 and V is TRBV18; TRBD1 is a possible D gene (5 bases). CDR1 and CDR2 from the germline V gene are KGHSH and LQKENI. The CDR3 is made up of 15 amino acids. Trimming removed 3 bases at V and 4 bases at J, with 13 bases between. The CDR3 sequence: CASSPRQTSNQPQHF. The CDR3 coding sequence is TGTGCCAGCTCACCCCGACAGACTAGTAATCAGCCCCAGCATTTT. The whole variable domain, remainder taken from reference TRBV18 and TRBJ1-5, is NAGVMQNPRHLVRRRGQEARLRCSPMKGHSHVYWYRQLPEEGLKFMVYLQKENIIDESGMPKERFSAEFPKEGPSILRIQQVVRGDSAAYFCASSPRQTSNQPQHFGDGTRLSIL.

In DNA, the CDR3 is TGTGCCAGCAGTTTTGGACGGGGGAATGGCTACACCTTC. Translated, it gives CASSFGRGNGYTF. The rearrangement joins TRBV6-5 to TRBJ1-2; possibly TRBD1 for D (5 bases). The CDR3 sequence is 13 residues long. The ends were cut back, 4 bases at V and 6 bases at J, with 12 bases in the middle. Germline assignment: CDR1 MNHEY and CDR2 SVGAGI.